Presented here are 19 T cell receptor beta chains from one specimen sequenced in a study of a mutant IDH1 vaccine in newly diagnosed glioma (dated by TCRdb to the early 2020s). The library was prepared using the immunoSEQ multiplex PCR assay. The table comes from immuneACCESS by way of TCRdb, which keeps in-frame sequences with V and J called. Part of the clones is missing from these tables; in studies checked, under half for an unresolved V gene and the rest for unknown reasons. The sample profile shows approximately 92,000 clones; around four fifths of them were found once. The ten largest clones take up over 6.5% of the sample. Sample time point, as interpreted from the label and publication: baseline, week 1 (first vaccination visit). The sample's treatment or condition label, decoded: pre-vaccination baseline after standard-of-care therapy. Source: PBMCs, taken from a glioma patient treated with radiotherapy, temozolomide or both. The receptors shown here come from a man between 40 and 49 years old with glioma.

The chain uses TRBV2 and TRBJ2-7; no reliable D call. The CDR3 covers 14 residues. Germline CDR1 is SNHLY and CDR2 is FYNNEI. The V and J ends lost 4 bases and 1 base respectively, with 11 bases between them. Here the CDR3 reads CASSAEDLSYEQYF. The CDR3 DNA reads TGTGCCAGCAGTGCAGAGGACCTGTCCTACGAGCAGTACTTC. Filled out from reference TRBV2 and TRBJ2-7, the complete variable domain reads EPEVTQTPSHQVTQMGQEVILRCVPISNHLYFYWYRQILGQKVEFLVSFYNNEISEKSEIFDDQFSVERPDGSNFTLKIRSTKLEDSAMYFCASSAEDLSYEQYFGPGTRLTVT.

V usage is TRBV15 and J usage is TRBJ1-1; no firm D call. Trimming stripped 4 bases from V and 2 bases from J, with 5 bases between. CDR1 LNHNV and CDR2 YYDKDF come from the germline V gene (reference sequence). The CDR3 consists of 12 residues. CDR3 protein: CATSNRNTEAFF. DNA of the CDR3: TGTGCCACCAGCAACCGAAACACTGAAGCTTTCTTT.

The chain recombines TRBV7-9 with TRBJ2-5, with TRBD2 matching over 7 bases. The CDR3 is made up of 15 amino acids. Per the germline V gene, CDR1 is SEHNR and CDR2 is FQNEAQ (reference sequence). Trimming at V came to 0 bases and at J to 5 bases, leaving 6 bases not matched to a gene. The CDR3: CASSLAAGVGETQYF. The CDR3 nucleotides read TGTGCCAGCAGCTTAGCTGCGGGAGTCGGGGAGACCCAGTACTTC.

This clone has a single count. The chain uses TRBV19 and TRBJ2-1, with D maybe TRBD1 (6 bases). V was cut by 4 bases and J by 0 bases, with 10 bases left in between. CDR1 and CDR2 from the germline V gene are LNHDA and SQIVND (reference sequence). The CDR3 has 15 amino acids. CDR3: CASSKLGGSYNEQFF. DNA of the CDR3: TGTGCCAGTAGTAAATTAGGGGGCTCCTACAATGAGCAGTTCTTC.

The chain is built from TRBV6-4 and TRBJ2-3, with TRBD2 matching over 7 bases. CDR1 MRHNA and CDR2 SNTAGT come from the germline V gene. V lost 3 bases to trimming and J lost 0 bases; unmatched junction nucleotides: 3. This CDR3 has 15 amino acids. The CDR3 here is CASSEGRGSTDTQYF. The CDR3 DNA sequence: TGTGCCAGCAGTGAGGGGCGGGGGAGCACAGATACGCAGTATTTT.

This clone was found once. Here the CDR3 DNA reads TGTGCCAGCAGGGGACAGGGCAATCAGCCCCAGCATTTT. Amino acid sequence: CASRGQGNQPQHF. The rearrangement joins TRBV21-1 to TRBJ1-5; the D call TRBD1 from the table was never checked on the DNA. TRBV21-1 is given as a pseudogene. The CDR3 spans 13 residues.

The chain carries TRBV6-1 and TRBJ1-1; 7 nucleotides match TRBD1. Germline lookup yields CDR1 MNHNS and CDR2 SASEGT. The CDR3 consists of 11 residues. Losses at the gene ends were 10 bases for V and 1 base for J; bases not matched to a gene: 0. The CDR3 loop is CANRGNTEAFF. In DNA form, the CDR3 reads TGTGCCAACAGGGGGAACACTGAAGCTTTCTTT.

The chain employs TRBV30 and TRBJ1-6; 9 positions agree with TRBD1. The ends lost 3 bases at V and 7 bases at J; junction bases unmatched: 4. There are 14 residues in the CDR3. CDR1 and CDR2 from the germline V gene are GTSNPN and SVGIG (reference sequence). The CDR3 here is CAWSGTGRNSPLHF. The CDR3, as DNA: TGTGCCTGGAGCGGGACAGGGAGAAATTCACCCCTCCACTTT.

The chain carries TRBV6-1 and TRBJ1-6; weak D call: TRBD1 (5 bases). CDR1 is MNHNS and CDR2 is SASEGT in the germline V gene. The V end lost 5 bases, the J end lost 0 bases, and 8 bases lay between the germline ends. The CDR3 has 15 residues. CDR3 sequence (DNA): TGTGCCAGCAGTCCAGGGAGCTCCTATAATTCACCCCTCCACTTT. Encoded protein: CASSPGSSYNSPLHF.

A note on this clone: The junction departs from germline at one end; a sequencing error may be responsible. The rearrangement joins TRBV5-4 to TRBJ1-5, with 10 bases matching TRBD1. The germline gives CDR1 SGHNT, CDR2 YYREEE (reference sequence). The CDR3 sequence is 13 residues long. CDR3 sequence (DNA): TGCGCCAGCAGCCAGGACAGGGGGCAGCCCCAGCATTTT. As protein: CASSQDRGQPQHF.

The count of this clone is one. In nucleotides, the CDR3 is TGTGCCACGACCAGGCGGGGCACAGATACGCAGTATTTT. Amino acids: CATTRRGTDTQYF. The chain employs TRBV6-5 and TRBJ2-3, with D possibly TRBD2 on 5 matching bases. The length of the CDR3 is 13 residues. Germline-derived CDR1 and CDR2 are MNHEY and SVGAGI. Trimming removed 10 bases from V and 1 base from J, with 12 bases in between.

The CDR3 protein is CASSLTSGGGANVLTF. The CDR3 nucleotides are TGTGCCAGCAGTTTGACTAGCGGGGGTGGGGCCAACGTCCTGACTTTC. The chain has TRBV6-5 and TRBJ2-6; 12 positions agree with TRBD2. CDR1 MNHEY and CDR2 SVGAGI come from the germline V gene. V trimming: 4 bases; J trimming: 3 bases; junction bases outside the gene matches: 1. The CDR3 extends over 16 amino acids.

The V gene is TRBV18, the J gene TRBJ2-7; 7 bases are shared with TRBD1. Trimming cost V 6 bases and J 1 base; bases outside gene matches: 9. The length of the CDR3 is 15 residues. CDR1 and CDR2 from the germline V gene are KGHSH and LQKENI. The CDR3 sequence: CASSRQGLGSYEQYF. As DNA, the CDR3 is TGTGCCAGCTCTCGACAGGGTTTGGGTTCCTACGAGCAGTACTTC.

This clone is a singleton in its sample. V gene TRBV18 combines with J gene TRBJ2-4, with 8 bases aligning to TRBD2. Germline V gene lookup returns CDR1 KGHSH and CDR2 LQKENI. This CDR3 has 17 residues. V gave up 0 bases and J gave up 0 bases; unmatched junction bases: 4. CDR3 bases: TGTGCCAGCTCACCACCCGGGGGGGGGTTAGCCAAAAACATTCAGTACTTC. It codes for CASSPPGGGLAKNIQYF.

CDR3 residues: CASSFYQNTEAFF. DNA of the CDR3: TGTGCCAGCAGCTTCTACCAGAACACTGAAGCTTTCTTT. This chain joins TRBV11-3 and TRBJ1-1; D remains unclear. This CDR3 is built from 13 residues. Germline CDR1 is SGHNT and CDR2 is YENEEA. Trimming pared 3 bases from V and 1 base from J, leaving 6 bases between.

The chain combines TRBV6-6 with TRBJ2-7; no definite D call. Germline V CDR1 and CDR2: MNHNY, SVGAGI (reference sequence). The CDR3 totals 12 residues. Trimming shortened V by 4 bases and J by 2 bases, and 6 bases separated the two germline ends. The CDR3: CASSSIAYEQYF. The CDR3 coding sequence is TGTGCCAGCAGTTCGATAGCCTACGAGCAGTACTTC.

The rearrangement joins TRBV7-9 to TRBJ2-3, with 15 bases aligning to TRBD2. In germline, CDR1 is SEHNR, CDR2 FQNEAQ (reference sequence). Trimming took 6 bases from V and 4 from J; bases not matched to a gene: 11. CDR3 size: 18 residues. The CDR3 sequence: CASSWTSGRAKRSDTQYF. CDR3 nucleotides: TGTGCCAGCAGTTGGACTAGCGGGAGGGCCAAGAGGTCAGATACGCAGTATTTT.

The chain uses TRBV10-1 and TRBJ2-1; D not certain. The CDR3 loop spans 14 amino acids. Germline V gene lookup returns CDR1 WNHNN and CDR2 SYGVQD (reference sequence). Trimming stripped 3 bases from V and 3 bases from J, with 9 bases between. In nucleotides, the CDR3 is TGCGCCAGCAGTGACCGTCTAGACTACAATGAGCAGTTCTTC. This gives the protein CASSDRLDYNEQFF.

Here the CDR3 reads CSGMGQRTDTQYF. The CDR3 DNA reads TGCAGCGGAATGGGGCAACGCACAGATACGCAGTATTTT. The genes are TRBV29-1 and TRBJ2-3; a possible D gene is TRBD1 (5 bases). V dropped 7 bases and J dropped 1 base, with 12 bases sitting between them. The CDR3 consists of 13 residues. Germline CDR1 reads SQVTM; CDR2 reads ANQGSEA.